This T cell receptor beta chain appears in the sequencing data of a study of Graves' ophthalmopathy and Graves' hyperthyroidism. The CDR3 is 16 amino acids. Germline V CDR1 and CDR2: LGHNA, YNFKEQ. Of note for this clonotype: Sequence at one end of the junction differs from germline and may be a read error.

The TCR beta CDR3 regions underwent amplification from RNA transcripts. Scientists carried out first-round RT-PCR using HTBI primers and then a second-round multiplex PCR. TCRdb recomputed calls from the multiplex PCR reads with MiXCR, one row per CDR3 protein. Here the sample spans a few hundred thousand distinct CDR3 sequences, under 45% being singletons. Sequences were obtained from peripheral blood or thyroid tissue (not recorded which). The chain joins TRBV4-2 to TRBJ2-7, with 8 bases aligning to TRBD2. The source is an adult man with Graves' hyperthyroidism. The CDR3 nucleotides read TGTGCCAGCAGCCAAGAACCGGCAGCGGGAGTGTTCGAGCAGGACTTC. The encoded protein is CASSQEPAAGVFEQDF.